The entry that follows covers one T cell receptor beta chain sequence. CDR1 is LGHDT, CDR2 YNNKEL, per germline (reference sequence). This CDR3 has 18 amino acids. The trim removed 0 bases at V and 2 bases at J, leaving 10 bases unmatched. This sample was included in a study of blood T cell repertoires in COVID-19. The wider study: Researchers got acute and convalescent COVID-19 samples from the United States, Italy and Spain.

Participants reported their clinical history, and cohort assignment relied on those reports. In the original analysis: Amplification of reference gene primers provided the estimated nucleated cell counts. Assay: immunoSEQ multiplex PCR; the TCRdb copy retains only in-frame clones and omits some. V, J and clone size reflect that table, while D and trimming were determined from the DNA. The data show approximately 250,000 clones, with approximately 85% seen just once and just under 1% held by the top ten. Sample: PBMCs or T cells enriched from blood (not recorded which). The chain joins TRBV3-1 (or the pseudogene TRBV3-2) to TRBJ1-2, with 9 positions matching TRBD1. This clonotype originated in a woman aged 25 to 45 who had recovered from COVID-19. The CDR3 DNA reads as TGTGCCAGCAGCCAAGATCTAGGACAGGGGATATCAAACTATGGCTACACCTTC. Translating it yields CASSQDLGQGISNYGYTF.